This passage covers 4 T cell receptor beta chains from one sample sequenced in a study of blood T cell repertoires in COVID-19. Method: immunoSEQ multiplex PCR; TCRdb's copy keeps in-frame clones and lacks some. The sample has some 180,000 clones, over 75% seen once. Sequenced: peripheral blood. The receptors originated from a woman aged 80 or older with active or convalescent COVID-19.

The V and J genes are TRBV4-1 and TRBJ1-4, with 7 bases fitting TRBD1. The CDR3 loop spans 14 amino acids. Germline assignment: CDR1 MGHRA and CDR2 YSYEKL. The V gene end was trimmed by 1 base and the J gene end by 8 bases; junction bases not matched to a gene: 4. CDR3 loop: CASSQGQGVEKLFF. CDR3 nucleotides: TGCGCCAGCAGCCAAGGGCAGGGGGTAGAAAAACTGTTTTTT.

The chain links TRBV7-2 to TRBJ2-7; 8 bases are a match to TRBD1. CDR1 SGHTA and CDR2 FQGNSA come from the germline V gene. Trimming removed 3 bases from V and 4 bases from J; junction bases left unmatched: 8. The CDR3 runs to 15 residues. The CDR3 sequence: CASSFSGQGQYEQYF. CDR3 in DNA: TGTGCCAGCAGCTTTTCTGGACAGGGACAGTACGAGCAGTACTTC.

This chain uses TRBV28 with TRBJ1-2; 8 bases fit TRBD1. The germline CDR1 and CDR2 sequences are MDHEN and SYDVKM. The CDR3 is 14 residues long. The J segment lost 4 bases and the V segment lost 1 base, leaving 2 bases of the junction unmatched. This chain's CDR3 is CASSLSGGGYGYTF. In DNA form, the CDR3 reads TGTGCCAGCAGTTTATCAGGGGGCGGCTATGGCTACACCTTC.

The J gene is TRBJ2-2, the V gene TRBV4-1; D call uncertain. This CDR3 is 14 amino acids long. Trimming pared 4 bases from V and 4 bases from J, leaving 10 bases between. Germline V gene lookup returns CDR1 MGHRA and CDR2 YSYEKL. The CDR3 reads CASSPYPSTGELFF. In DNA, the CDR3 is TGCGCCAGCAGCCCGTACCCCAGCACCGGGGAGCTGTTTTTT.